These T cell receptor beta chains were read from a single sample in a study of blood T cell repertoires in COVID-19. Assay: immunoSEQ multiplex PCR; the TCRdb copy retains only in-frame clones and omits some. The sample carries about 84,000 clones, 83% recorded once. Sequenced: peripheral blood. The source is a woman of 80 years or more with acute or convalescent COVID-19. Each CDR3 is given with its conserved first and last residue. The D gene is left open where the match is weak. Not every row has a clone size; where given, it reads once, few, many or a size class.

clone size: once
D gene: TRBD2
J gene: TRBJ2-3
V gene: TRBV11-3
CDR3 DNA: TGTGCCAGCAGCTTTCGTAGGACTAGGCATACGCAGTATTTT
CDR3 protein: CASSFRRTRHTQYF

clone size: .
D gene: TRBD1
J gene: TRBJ2-1
V gene: TRBV5-1
CDR3 DNA: TGCGCCAGCAGCTTGGGCCCGGGACAGGCATACAATGAGCAGTTCTTC
CDR3 protein: CASSLGPGQAYNEQFF

clone size: many
D gene: .
J gene: TRBJ2-1
V gene: TRBV19
CDR3 DNA: TGTGCCAGTAGTAACCGGGACACCGACAATGAGCAGTTCTTC
CDR3 protein: CASSNRDTDNEQFF

clone size: .
D gene: .
J gene: TRBJ2-2
V gene: TRBV12-5
CDR3 DNA: TGTGCTAGTGGTTTTAACAGGCACGGGGGGAACACCGGGGAGCTGTTTTTT
CDR3 protein: CASGFNRHGGNTGELFF

clone size: .
D gene: .
J gene: TRBJ2-3
V gene: TRBV5-1
CDR3 DNA: TGCGCCAGCAGCACTTTAGCGGAGCCCAGCACAGATACGCAGTATTTT
CDR3 protein: CASSTLAEPSTDTQYF

clone size: .
D gene: TRBD2
J gene: TRBJ2-1
V gene: TRBV5-5
CDR3 DNA: TGTGCCAGCAGCGCGGGACTAGCGGGTCTTAGCTCCTACAATGAGCAGTTCTTC
CDR3 protein: CASSAGLAGLSSYNEQFF

clone size: few
D gene: .
J gene: TRBJ2-7
V gene: TRBV7-9
CDR3 DNA: TGTGCCAGCAGCTTGAATCATCAGTCCTACGAGCAGTACTTC
CDR3 protein: CASSLNHQSYEQYF

clone size: .
D gene: TRBD1
J gene: TRBJ1-1
V gene: TRBV11-2
CDR3 DNA: TGTGCCAGCAGCCGGGACAGGGTAACTGAAGCTTTCTTT
CDR3 protein: CASSRDRVTEAFF

clone size: .
D gene: .
J gene: TRBJ1-5
V gene: TRBV18
CDR3 DNA: TGTGCCAGCTCACCTACCGGGACAAATGGCAATCAGCCCCAGCATTTT
CDR3 protein: CASSPTGTNGNQPQHF

clone size: .
D gene: .
J gene: TRBJ2-3
V gene: TRBV6-5
CDR3 DNA: TGTGCCAGCAGGTGGTCGAGATTCCCAGATACGCAGTATTTT
CDR3 protein: CASRWSRFPDTQYF

clone size: .
D gene: TRBD1
J gene: TRBJ1-1
V gene: TRBV19
CDR3 DNA: TGTGCCAGTAGTATGATGGCAGGGGGTTGGAACACTGAAGCTTTCTTT
CDR3 protein: CASSMMAGGWNTEAFF

clone size: .
D gene: TRBD1
J gene: TRBJ2-3
V gene: TRBV19
CDR3 DNA: TGTGCCAGTAGTCCTCTTAGGACAGGGTCTAGGAATTTT
CDR3 protein: CASSPLRTGSRNF

clone size: once
D gene: .
J gene: TRBJ2-2
V gene: TRBV12-5
CDR3 DNA: TGTGCTAGTGGTTTGGCACCCATGAGAACCGGGGAGCTGTTTTTT
CDR3 protein: CASGLAPMRTGELFF

clone size: once
D gene: .
J gene: TRBJ2-7
V gene: TRBV12-5
CDR3 DNA: TGTGCTAGTGGTTTTTTTAACAGTCCCTACGAGCAGTACTTC
CDR3 protein: CASGFFNSPYEQYF

clone size: .
D gene: .
J gene: TRBJ2-3
V gene: TRBV5-1
CDR3 DNA: TGCGCCAGCAGCTTGGACAGCGGAGCTAGCACAGATACGCAGTATTTT
CDR3 protein: CASSLDSGASTDTQYF

clone size: .
D gene: .
J gene: TRBJ2-7
V gene: TRBV5-6
CDR3 DNA: TGTGCCAGCAGCTCTACGGAGGTGCAGTACTTC
CDR3 protein: CASSSTEVQYF

clone size: .
D gene: .
J gene: TRBJ2-5
V gene: TRBV29-1
CDR3 DNA: TGCAGCGGGGGGACAACCCAAGAGACCCAGTACTTC
CDR3 protein: CSGGTTQETQYF

clone size: .
D gene: TRBD2
J gene: TRBJ2-1
V gene: TRBV7-9
CDR3 DNA: TGTGCCAGCAGCCTAGCTAGCGGGAGTGAGCAGTTCTTC
CDR3 protein: CASSLASGSEQFF

clone size: once
D gene: TRBD1
J gene: TRBJ2-7
V gene: TRBV27
CDR3 DNA: TGTGCCAGCAGGCGGACAGGGGGCGCGGGCTACGAGCAGTACTTC
CDR3 protein: CASRRTGGAGYEQYF

clone size: .
D gene: TRBD1
J gene: TRBJ1-5
V gene: TRBV19
CDR3 DNA: TGTGCCAGTCGACAGGGATGGGAGAGCAATCAGCCCCAGCATTTT
CDR3 protein: CASRQGWESNQPQHF

clone size: .
D gene: .
J gene: TRBJ2-7
V gene: TRBV11-2
CDR3 DNA: TGTGCCAGCAGCTTAGGGCAACCCTACGAGCAGTACTTC
CDR3 protein: CASSLGQPYEQYF

clone size: once
D gene: TRBD2
J gene: TRBJ2-7
V gene: TRBV7-2
CDR3 DNA: TGTGCCAGCAGCAAGACTAGCGGGAGGACCTACGAGCAGTACTTC
CDR3 protein: CASSKTSGRTYEQYF